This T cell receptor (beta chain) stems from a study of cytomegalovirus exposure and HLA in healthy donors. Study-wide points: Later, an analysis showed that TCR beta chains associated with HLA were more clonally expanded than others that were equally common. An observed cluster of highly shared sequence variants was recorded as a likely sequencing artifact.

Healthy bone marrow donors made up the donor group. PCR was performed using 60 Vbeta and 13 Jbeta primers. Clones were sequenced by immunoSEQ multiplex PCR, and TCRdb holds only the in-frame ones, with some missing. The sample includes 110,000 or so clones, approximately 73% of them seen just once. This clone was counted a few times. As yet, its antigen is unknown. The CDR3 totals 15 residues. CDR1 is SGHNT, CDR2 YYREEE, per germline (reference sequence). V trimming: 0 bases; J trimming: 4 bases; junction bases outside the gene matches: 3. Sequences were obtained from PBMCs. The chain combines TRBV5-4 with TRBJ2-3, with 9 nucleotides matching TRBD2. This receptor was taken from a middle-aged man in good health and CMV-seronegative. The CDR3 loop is CASSLVGLAPDTQYF. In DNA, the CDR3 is TGTGCCAGCAGCTTGGTTGGACTAGCGCCAGATACGCAGTATTTT.